The source of this T cell receptor beta chain is a study of blood T cell repertoires in COVID-19. Overall study: Spain, Italy and the United States supplied samples that represented acute and convalescent COVID-19.

Data came from immunoSEQ multiplex PCR; TCRdb stores just in-frame clones and leaves some out. The sample yields about 150,000 clones, roughly 90% seen once. V dropped 2 bases and J dropped 3 bases, with 2 bases sitting between them. The CDR3 consists of 11 residues. The V gene's germline CDR1 is SGHTA and CDR2 FQGNSA. Sequenced material: peripheral blood. The chain recombines TRBV7-2 with TRBJ2-7; D remains ambiguous. The receptor was derived from a man between 60 and 75 years old with acute or convalescent COVID-19. The CDR3 reads CASSLYYEQYF. The CDR3 coding sequence is TGTGCCAGCAGCTTATACTACGAGCAGTACTTC.